These T cell receptor beta chains were read from a single sample in a study of blood T cell repertoires in COVID-19. Only in-frame clones appear in the TCRdb table, and some are missing; sequencing was by immunoSEQ multiplex PCR. The sample includes some 130,000 clones, more than 60% of them seen just once. Material: peripheral blood. All receptors come from a woman aged 65 to 85 with acute or convalescent COVID-19. Both conserved end residues are part of each CDR3. Fields, in order: D gene, clone size, J gene, V gene, CDR3 protein, CDR3 DNA. A D gene is named only where the DNA matches it firmly. Only part of the rows carry a size: once, few, many, or a class if the clone is expanded.

d_gene: NA; abundance: NA; j_gene: TRBJ1-1; v_gene: TRBV21-1; CDR3aa: CASRFPLTGSDTEAFF; CDR3nt: TGTGCCAGCCGTTTCCCATTGACAGGGTCGGACACTGAAGCTTTCTTT
d_gene: NA; abundance: NA; j_gene: TRBJ1-1; v_gene: TRBV19; CDR3aa: CASSYYSNTEAFF; CDR3nt: TGTGCCAGTAGTTATTATTCGAACACTGAAGCTTTCTTT
d_gene: TRBD2; abundance: NA; j_gene: TRBJ2-3; v_gene: TRBV3-1/TRBV3-2; CDR3aa: CASSQQLAGASDTQYF; CDR3nt: TGTGCCAGCAGCCAACAGTTAGCGGGAGCATCAGATACGCAGTATTTT
d_gene: NA; abundance: once; j_gene: TRBJ1-1; v_gene: TRBV7-8; CDR3aa: CASSFPTGNTEAFF; CDR3nt: TGTGCCAGCAGCTTTCCAACAGGTAACACTGAAGCTTTCTTT
d_gene: NA; abundance: once; j_gene: TRBJ2-5; v_gene: TRBV4-3; CDR3aa: CASSPGPFSKETQYF; CDR3nt: TGCGCCAGCAGCCCAGGGCCTTTCTCGAAAGAGACCCAGTACTTC
d_gene: NA; abundance: NA; j_gene: TRBJ1-6; v_gene: TRBV9; CDR3aa: CASTRGGGNSPLHF; CDR3nt: TGTGCCAGCACTCGGGGAGGAGGTAATTCACCCCTCCACTTT
d_gene: NA; abundance: NA; j_gene: TRBJ1-1; v_gene: TRBV5-1; CDR3aa: CASSRVGDSEAFF; CDR3nt: TGCGCCAGCAGCCGCGTCGGGGATTCTGAAGCTTTCTTT
d_gene: NA; abundance: NA; j_gene: TRBJ1-4; v_gene: TRBV25-1; CDR3aa: CASRGAEKLFF; CDR3nt: TGTGCCAGCAGGGGAGCCGAAAAACTGTTTTTT
d_gene: NA; abundance: NA; j_gene: TRBJ1-1; v_gene: TRBV21-1; CDR3aa: CASSKAERGGNTEAFF; CDR3nt: TGTGCCAGCAGCAAAGCGGAGCGGGGCGGGAACACTGAAGCTTTCTTT
d_gene: TRBD1; abundance: few; j_gene: TRBJ1-1; v_gene: TRBV19; CDR3aa: CASSRDRAGNTEAFF; CDR3nt: TGTGCCAGTAGCCGAGACAGGGCTGGGAACACTGAAGCTTTCTTT
d_gene: NA; abundance: many; j_gene: TRBJ1-3; v_gene: TRBV6-7; CDR3aa: CASRFGQTGNTIYF; CDR3nt: TGTGCCAGCAGATTCGGACAGACTGGAAACACCATATATTTT
d_gene: TRBD1; abundance: NA; j_gene: TRBJ2-1; v_gene: TRBV12-3/TRBV12-4; CDR3aa: CASSGQALEQFF; CDR3nt: TGTGCCAGCAGCGGACAGGCGCTTGAGCAGTTCTTC
d_gene: TRBD2; abundance: NA; j_gene: TRBJ2-3; v_gene: TRBV9; CDR3aa: CASSVDPAGGITDTQYF; CDR3nt: TGTGCCAGCAGCGTAGATCCAGCGGGGGGGATCACAGATACGCAGTATTTT
d_gene: NA; abundance: NA; j_gene: TRBJ1-4; v_gene: TRBV7-9; CDR3aa: CASSPLTVNEKLFF; CDR3nt: TGTGCCAGCAGCCCCCTTACGGTTAATGAAAAACTGTTTTTT
d_gene: NA; abundance: NA; j_gene: TRBJ1-1; v_gene: TRBV9; CDR3aa: CASSAEPVGANTEAFF; CDR3nt: TGTGCCAGCAGCGCAGAGCCCGTGGGGGCGAACACTGAAGCTTTCTTT
d_gene: TRBD1; abundance: NA; j_gene: TRBJ2-1; v_gene: TRBV5-1; CDR3aa: CASSRGQGYNEQFF; CDR3nt: TGCGCCAGCAGCCGGGGACAGGGGTACAATGAGCAGTTCTTC
d_gene: TRBD1; abundance: NA; j_gene: TRBJ1-2; v_gene: TRBV6-5; CDR3aa: CASSPPGQGSYGYTF; CDR3nt: TGTGCCAGCAGCCCGCCGGGACAGGGCTCCTATGGCTACACCTTC